The 17 T cell receptor beta chains in this list originate from one sample, sequenced in a study of CD8+ T cells in alopecia areata. The treatment was: oral pan-JAK inhibitor, 5-10 mg twice daily. Extraction of RNA preceded its reverse transcription into cDNA, which served as the sequencing template. Libraries were prepared by immunoSEQ multiplex PCR; TCRdb keeps only in-frame clonotypes and omits some of them. The sample lists roughly 190,000 clones, 50% to 70% occurring once. The starting material was CD4+ T cells sorted from blood, obtained around week 50, from a patient treated with tofacitinib. The source is a human donor with alopecia areata.

This clone was counted a few times. In DNA, the CDR3 is TGCGCCAGCAGCGAACCGAACACTGAAGCTTTCTTT. This translates into CASSEPNTEAFF. The rearrangement uses TRBV5-1 and TRBJ1-1; D unresolved. The germline V and J ends were trimmed by 4 bases and 1 base, with 5 bases remaining between them. There are 12 residues in the CDR3. The germline gives CDR1 SGHRS, CDR2 YFSETQ.

In DNA form, the CDR3 reads TGTGCCACCAGCAGATCGGGACAGGAAAGCTACGAGCAGTACTTC. It specifies CATSRSGQESYEQYF. This chain uses TRBV15 with TRBJ2-7; 8 bases align to TRBD1. This CDR3 has 15 residues. The V and J ends lost 2 bases and 3 bases, in that order; junction bases with no gene match: 6. From germline, CDR1 is LNHNV and CDR2 YYDKDF (reference sequence).

CDR3 residues: CASSSLAGVSTDTQYF. In nucleotides, the CDR3 is TGTGCCAGCAGCTCCCTAGCGGGGGTAAGCACAGATACGCAGTATTTT. The rearrangement links TRBV7-6 to TRBJ2-3; 10 nucleotides match TRBD2. This CDR3 spans 16 amino acids. Trimming at V came to 4 bases and at J to 0 bases, leaving 4 bases not matched to a gene. CDR1 and CDR2 from the germline V gene are SGHVS and FNYEAQ.

V is TRBV29-1 and J is TRBJ2-7, with D perhaps TRBD2 (5 bases). V lost 4 bases, J lost 7 bases, and 14 bases lay in between. The CDR3 length is 12 residues. Germline V gene data show CDR1 as SQVTM and CDR2 as ANQGSEA. CDR3 DNA sequence: TGCAGCGTTGCTGGCCCCCCGGGGGAGCAGTACTTC. This sequence encodes CSVAGPPGEQYF.

The rearrangement uses TRBV7-2 and TRBJ2-3; 9 nucleotides match TRBD2. Trimming took 0 bases from V and 1 from J; bases not matched to a gene: 14. This CDR3 has 20 residues. Germline lookup yields CDR1 SGHTA and CDR2 FQGNSA. CDR3 region: CASSLALRAGGPRGTDTQYF. The CDR3 DNA reads TGTGCCAGCAGCTTAGCGCTCAGAGCGGGGGGCCCTCGGGGCACAGATACGCAGTATTTT. The whole variable domain, remainder taken from reference TRBV7-2 and TRBJ2-3, is GAGVSQSPSNKVTEKGKDVELRCDPISGHTALYWYRQSLGQGLEFLIYFQGNSAPDKSGLPSDRFSAERTGGSVSTLTIQRTQQEDSAVYLCASSLALRAGGPRGTDTQYFGPGTRLTVL.

The J gene is TRBJ1-1, the V gene TRBV30; 12 positions match TRBD1. The CDR3 runs to 15 residues. Germline trimming cut 4 bases from V and 5 bases from J; bases unmatched to any gene: 8. Germline CDR1 GTSNPN, CDR2 SVGIG (reference sequence). CDR3 region: CAWTRGTGGWTEAFF. CDR3 bases: TGTGCCTGGACTAGGGGGACAGGGGGCTGGACTGAAGCTTTCTTT.

The chain is built from TRBV4-1 and TRBJ1-1; D remains unclear. CDR3 size: 13 residues. The germline V gene has CDR1 MGHRA and CDR2 YSYEKL. V dropped 0 bases and J dropped 1 base, with 3 bases sitting between them. The CDR3 DNA reads as TGCGCCAGCAGCCAAGATTGGAACACTGAAGCTTTCTTT. It yields the protein CASSQDWNTEAFF.

The table lists this clone with a few counts. This specimen includes other DNA sequences encoding the same CDR3. The chain employs TRBV20-1 and TRBJ2-5; the D is unclear. There are 11 residues in the CDR3. The germline gives CDR1 DFQATT, CDR2 SNEGSKA (reference sequence). V was cut by 0 bases and J by 5 bases, with 4 bases left in between. The CDR3 is CSARDLETQYF. The CDR3 region has the DNA TGCAGTGCTAGAGATCTGGAGACCCAGTACTTC.

This clone has just one count. This sequence joins TRBV15 and TRBJ2-1; maybe TRBD2 (5 bases). The germline V gene encodes CDR1 LNHNV and CDR2 YYDKDF (reference sequence). The CDR3 contains 15 residues. Trimming removed 0 bases at V and 6 bases at J, with 12 bases between. CDR3: CATSRDTGSFNEQFF. In DNA form, the CDR3 reads TGTGCCACCAGCAGAGATACGGGGTCGTTCAATGAGCAGTTCTTC.

The J gene is TRBJ2-3, the V gene TRBV29-1, with unresolved D. This CDR3 comprises 15 residues. Trimming took off 4 bases at V and 2 bases at J, with 16 bases between the two ends. Germline V gives CDR1 SQVTM, CDR2 ANQGSEA. CDR3 sequence (DNA): TGCAGCGTTGTGGGTGCCTTACATTCCACAGATACGCAGTATTTT. Translation gives CSVVGALHSTDTQYF.

The chain combines TRBV7-6 with TRBJ2-6; D gene unclear. V lost 1 base and J lost 3, with 7 bases in between. CDR1 and CDR2 (germline): SGHVS, FNYEAQ. The CDR3 has 15 amino acids. CDR3 in DNA: TGTGCCAGCAGCTTAGTCGTTGGTGGGGCCAACGTCCTGACTTTC. Encoded protein: CASSLVVGGANVLTF.

This chain connects TRBV7-2 to TRBJ1-1; maybe TRBD1 (6 bases). The V end was cut by 3 bases, the J end by 8 bases, with 13 bases between. This CDR3 has 13 residues. Germline lookup yields CDR1 SGHTA and CDR2 FQGNSA. The CDR3 is CASSFRGAAEAFF. The CDR3 DNA sequence: TGTGCCAGCAGCTTTCGGGGGGCCGCCGAAGCTTTCTTT.

This clone was found a few times. The chain carries TRBV29-1 and TRBJ2-4, with 9 bases fitting TRBD2. The trim removed 4 bases at V and 10 bases at J, leaving 8 bases unmatched. Germline CDR1 is SQVTM and CDR2 is ANQGSEA. The CDR3 consists of 13 residues. The CDR3 reads CSVAGRGGRIQYF. CDR3 nucleotides: TGCAGCGTTGCCGGGCGGGGGGGCCGGATTCAGTACTTC.

This clone was counted between two and nine times. The rearrangement links TRBV10-3 to TRBJ2-3; 8 nucleotides match TRBD2. The CDR3 runs 15 residues. Trimming cost V 7 bases and J 0 bases; bases outside gene matches: 6. Germline CDR1 reads ENHRY; CDR2 reads SYGVKD. This CDR3 is CAITKERGSTDTQYF. DNA for the CDR3: TGTGCCATCACTAAAGAGCGGGGGAGCACAGATACGCAGTATTTT.

This clone was found a few times. This sequence joins TRBV4-2 and TRBJ2-1, with D tentatively TRBD1 or TRBD2 (6 bases each). The germline V gene has CDR1 LGHNA and CDR2 YNFKEQ. Trimming shortened V by 4 bases and J by 9 bases, and 19 bases separated the two germline ends. This CDR3 contains 15 residues. CDR3 residues: CASSPSTGGPGEQFF. CDR3 sequence (DNA): TGTGCCAGCAGCCCCTCTACCGGGGGCCCCGGTGAGCAGTTCTTC.

V gene TRBV9 combines with J gene TRBJ1-3; maybe TRBD1 (6 bases). Trimming stripped 4 bases from V and 2 bases from J, with 13 bases between. This CDR3 region has 15 residues. CDR1 SGDLS and CDR2 YYNGEE come from the germline V gene. CDR3 residues: CASSSTGGPGNTIYF. CDR3 in DNA: TGTGCCAGCAGCTCAACGGGGGGGCCTGGAAACACCATATATTTT.

V gene TRBV27 combines with J gene TRBJ1-6; D unresolved. The germline V and J ends were trimmed by 7 bases and 9 bases, with 16 bases remaining between them. Germline CDR1 and CDR2: MNHEY and SMNVEV (reference sequence). The CDR3 covers 14 residues. CDR3 in amino acids: CASTYTGNTSPLHF. The DNA of the CDR3 is TGTGCCAGCACCTACACTGGGAACACTTCACCCCTCCACTTT.